A selection of T cell receptor beta chains follows, all from one sample in a study of shared clonotypes between healthy human individuals. Repertoires were generated with immunoSEQ multiplex PCR, while TCRdb's copy carries only in-frame clones and drops some. The data hold some 2 million clones, with about 95% observed a single time. Input material: naive CD8+ T cells sorted from blood. These receptor sequences come from a man between 18 and 35 years old in good health. Both conserved end residues are part of each CDR3. Fields, in order: D gene, clone size, J gene, V gene, CDR3 DNA, CDR3 protein. The D gene is left open where the match is weak. Size is omitted from some rows. Given values are once, few, many or a class for expanded clones.

>TRBD1|.|TRBJ2-7|TRBV11-2
TGTGCCAGCAGCCGGGACAGGGGGCTGAGCGAGCAGTACTTC
CASSRDRGLSEQYF
>.|.|TRBJ2-2|TRBV27
TGTGCCAGCAGGCCACGGGGGGCGATCACCGGGGAGCTGTTTTTT
CASRPRGAITGELFF
>.|.|TRBJ2-1|TRBV29-1
TGCAGCGCGGGGGATTACTACAATGAGCAGTTCTTC
CSAGDYYNEQFF
>.|.|TRBJ2-2|TRBV27
TGTGCCAGCAGTTCGGGTAGTAACACCGGGGAGCTGTTTTTT
CASSSGSNTGELFF
>TRBD1|.|TRBJ2-7|TRBV15
TGTGCCACCTACAGCGGGACAGGGCGGTACGAGCAGTACTTC
CATYSGTGRYEQYF
>.|.|TRBJ2-7|TRBV15
TGTGCCACCAGCAGAGGGGCAGGGCTTAACGAGCAGTACTTC
CATSRGAGLNEQYF
>.|.|TRBJ1-2|TRBV6-5
TGTGCCAGCAGATCGGACGGAAAATACTATGGCTACACCTTC
CASRSDGKYYGYTF
>.|.|TRBJ2-5|TRBV7-8
TGTGCCAGCAGCTTTTCGGGAGACGTCATTACCCAGTACTTC
CASSFSGDVITQYF
>.|.|TRBJ1-1|TRBV11-2
TGTGCCAGCAGCTGGGCTGCGAGTCCTGAAGCTTTCTTT
CASSWAASPEAFF
>TRBD2|.|TRBJ2-3|TRBV6-6
TGTGCCAGCAGCCAGGGACTAGCGGGGAAGGATACGCAGTATTTT
CASSQGLAGKDTQYF
>.|.|TRBJ2-7|TRBV4-1
TGCGCCAGCAGCCAAGTGGGTGGGGTAGGGCAGTACTTC
CASSQVGGVGQYF
>TRBD1|.|TRBJ1-1|TRBV5-6
TGTGCCAGCAGCTGGGGTACCCAGGGGGGGAACACTGAAGCTTTCTTT
CASSWGTQGGNTEAFF
>.|.|TRBJ1-5|TRBV19
TGTGCCAGTAGTTCGCCCCCTTCGGACAGACATCAGCCCCAGCATTTT
CASSSPPSDRHQPQHF
>.|.|TRBJ2-2|TRBV6-5
TGTGCCAGCAGTTACTCTCGAGTGGGGGCCGCCGGGGAGCTGTTTTTT
CASSYSRVGAAGELFF
>TRBD1|once|TRBJ1-1|TRBV4-1
TGCGCCAGTACGACGCGGACAGGGAACACTGAAGCTTTCTTT
CASTTRTGNTEAFF
>TRBD2|.|TRBJ2-7|TRBV4-3
TGCGCCAGCAGCCAAGATAGGGGACTAGCGGGAAGCGAGCAGTACTTC
CASSQDRGLAGSEQYF
>.|.|TRBJ1-4|TRBV6-1
TGTGCCAGCAGTGAATTCGCCGGGGGGGAAAATGAAAAACTGTTTTTT
CASSEFAGGENEKLFF
>.|.|TRBJ1-1|TRBV6-5
TGTGCCAGCAGTTATCAGTGGGGGAACACTGAAGCTTTCTTT
CASSYQWGNTEAFF
>.|.|TRBJ2-7|TRBV7-6
TGTGCCAGCAGCTTAGCAGTAGGCTCGGTCTACGAGCAGTACTTC
CASSLAVGSVYEQYF
>.|.|TRBJ1-2|TRBV7-9
TGTGCCAGCAGCTCATCGTGGGGGGACTATGGCTACACCTTC
CASSSSWGDYGYTF
>.|.|TRBJ1-5|TRBV4-1
TGCGCCAGCAGCCAGAAGAACCAGGGCGGTCAGCCCCAGCATTTT
CASSQKNQGGQPQHF
>.|.|TRBJ2-7|TRBV5-6
TGTGCCAGCAGCTATGGAGAGGGGGGCGAGCAGTACTTC
CASSYGEGGEQYF
>.|.|TRBJ2-1|TRBV5-6
TGTGCCAGCAGCTCGTACGGTTCTTCGGATGAGCAGTTCTTC
CASSSYGSSDEQFF
>.|.|TRBJ1-4|TRBV10-3
TGTGCCATCAGTGAGCGGGGGGAAAAACTGTTTTTT
CAISERGEKLFF